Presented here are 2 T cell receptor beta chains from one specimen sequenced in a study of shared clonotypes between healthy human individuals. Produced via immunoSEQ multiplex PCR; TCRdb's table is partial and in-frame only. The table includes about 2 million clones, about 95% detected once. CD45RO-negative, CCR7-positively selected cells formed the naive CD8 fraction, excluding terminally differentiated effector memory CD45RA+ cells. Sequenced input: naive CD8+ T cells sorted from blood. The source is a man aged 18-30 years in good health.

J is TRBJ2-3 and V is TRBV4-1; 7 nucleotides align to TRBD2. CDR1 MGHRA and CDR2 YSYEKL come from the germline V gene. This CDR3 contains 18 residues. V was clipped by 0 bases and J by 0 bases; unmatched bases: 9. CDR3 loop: CASSQEGSGVSSTDTQYF. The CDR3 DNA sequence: TGCGCCAGCAGCCAAGAAGGGAGCGGGGTTTCTAGCACAGATACGCAGTATTTT.

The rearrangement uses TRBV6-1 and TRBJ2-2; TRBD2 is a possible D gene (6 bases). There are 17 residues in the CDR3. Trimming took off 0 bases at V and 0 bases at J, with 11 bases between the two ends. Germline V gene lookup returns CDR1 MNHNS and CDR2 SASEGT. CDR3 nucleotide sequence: TGTGCCAGCAGTGAAGCTTGGACTACCACGAACACCGGGGAGCTGTTTTTT. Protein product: CASSEAWTTTNTGELFF.